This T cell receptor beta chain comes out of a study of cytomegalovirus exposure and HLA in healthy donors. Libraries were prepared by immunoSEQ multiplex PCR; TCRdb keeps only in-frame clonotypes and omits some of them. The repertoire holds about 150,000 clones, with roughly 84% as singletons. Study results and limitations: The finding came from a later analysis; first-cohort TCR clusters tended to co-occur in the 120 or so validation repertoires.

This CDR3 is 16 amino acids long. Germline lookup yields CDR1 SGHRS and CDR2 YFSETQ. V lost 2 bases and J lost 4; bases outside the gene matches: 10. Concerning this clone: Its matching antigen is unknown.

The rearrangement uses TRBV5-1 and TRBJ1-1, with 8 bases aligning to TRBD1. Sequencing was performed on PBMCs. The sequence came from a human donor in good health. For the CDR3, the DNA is TGCGCCAGCAGCTTTACAGGGGGTAGTAGAGGCACTGAAGCTTTCTTT. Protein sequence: CASSFTGGSRGTEAFF.